The rows below give T cell receptor beta chains drawn from one sample of a study of blood T cell repertoires in COVID-19. The repertoire was sequenced with immunoSEQ multiplex PCR; TCRdb's copy has only in-frame clones and lacks some. The data contain 200,000 to 250,000 clones, about nine tenths of them singletons. The source material was PBMCs or T cells enriched from blood (not recorded which). The receptor source for this set is a man aged 25 to 45 in a cohort exposed to, infected with or recovered from COVID-19 (not recorded which). CDR3s include the opening cysteine and the closing phenylalanine or tryptophan. The D gene is left open where the match is weak. Some rows mark clone size as missing; the rest say once, few, many or name a class of expanded clone.

TRBJ2-3 | TRBV27 | - | once | TGTGCCAGCAGTTTAGATCGGAGAGATACGCAGTATTTT | CASSLDRRDTQYF
TRBJ2-3 | TRBV28 | TRBD2 | - | TGTGCCAGCAGTTTAGACGGGAGGAGGCATACGCAGTATTTT | CASSLDGRRHTQYF
TRBJ1-4 | TRBV28 | - | - | TGTGCCAGCAGTTATTCAGGGGTTGGTGAAAAACTGTTTTTT | CASSYSGVGEKLFF
TRBJ2-1 | TRBV3-1/TRBV3-2 | TRBD2 | - | TGTGCCAGCAGCCAAGATCCGGGACTAGCGGGGAGGGATGAGCAGTTCTTC | CASSQDPGLAGRDEQFF
TRBJ2-6 | TRBV9 | TRBD1 | - | TGTGCCAGCTTGAGAGGACAGGTTCCCTCTGGGGCCAACGTCCTGACTTTC | CASLRGQVPSGANVLTF
TRBJ2-3 | TRBV9 | - | - | TGTGCCAGCAGTGCCTTCATAGCGCCAGATACGCAGTATTTT | CASSAFIAPDTQYF
TRBJ1-5 | TRBV28 | - | few | TGTGCCAGCAGTTACGGGATGGATCAGCCCCAGCATTTT | CASSYGMDQPQHF
TRBJ2-7 | TRBV6-6 | - | - | TGTGCCAGCAGTCCCTCGGGGGGAGGGGGTCCCCTCTCCTACGAGCAGTACTTC | CASSPSGGGGPLSYEQYF
TRBJ1-1 | TRBV2 | - | once | TGTGCCAGCAGTGCTCAGGGGTTGGGGACTGAAGCTTTCTTT | CASSAQGLGTEAFF
TRBJ1-3 | TRBV5-1 | - | - | TGCGCCAGCAGCTTAACTTCTGGACAGCACTCTGGAAACACCATATATTTT | CASSLTSGQHSGNTIYF
TRBJ1-4 | TRBV5-4 | TRBD1 | - | TGTGCCAGCAGCCAGACAGGGGAAGATGAAAAACTGTTTTTT | CASSQTGEDEKLFF
TRBJ2-1 | TRBV5-1 | - | - | TGCGCCAGCAGCCTCTCCGGGAGCTCCTACAATGAGCAGTTCTTC | CASSLSGSSYNEQFF
TRBJ2-7 | TRBV6-5 | - | - | TGTGCCAGCACCGGCCAGGTCTCCTACGAGCAGTACTTC | CASTGQVSYEQYF
TRBJ2-5 | TRBV20-1 | - | - | TGCAGTGCTGTGGCCAATCGGGCCCAGTACTTC | CSAVANRAQYF
TRBJ2-5 | TRBV19 | TRBD1 | - | TGTGCCAGTAGTATCTTTTGGACAGGGGACCAAGAGACCCAGTACTTC | CASSIFWTGDQETQYF
TRBJ2-5 | TRBV6-5 | TRBD2 | - | TGTGCCAGCAGCGTGACTAGCGGGATGGGGACCCAGTACTTC | CASSVTSGMGTQYF
TRBJ1-1 | TRBV5-1 | TRBD1 | - | TGCGCCAGCAGCAGGGACAGGAACACTGAAGCTTTCTTT | CASSRDRNTEAFF
TRBJ2-1 | TRBV19 | TRBD2 | - | TGTGCCAGTCGGACTAGCGGCTCCTACAATGAGCAGTTCTTC | CASRTSGSYNEQFF
TRBJ1-5 | TRBV7-8 | TRBD1 | once | TGTGCCAGCAGCTTAGGGGACAGGGGGGCAGGTCAGCCCCAGCATTTT | CASSLGDRGAGQPQHF
TRBJ2-2 | TRBV6-1 | TRBD1 | - | TGTGCCAGCAGTGAAGCCAGGGGGCGATGGACCGGGGAGCTGTTTTTT | CASSEARGRWTGELFF
TRBJ1-5 | TRBV27 | - | - | TGTGCCAGCAGTTTAGATGCGCCTAGCAATCAGCCCCAGCATTTT | CASSLDAPSNQPQHF
TRBJ1-6 | TRBV15 | TRBD1 | - | TGTGCCACCAGCAGAATAACGGGACAGGGGACCATCCTGAATTCACCCCTCCACTTT | CATSRITGQGTILNSPLHF
TRBJ2-1 | TRBV11-2 | - | - | TGTGCCAGCAGCTTAGTTAGAGCAGGCAATGAGCAGTTCTTC | CASSLVRAGNEQFF
TRBJ2-7 | TRBV27 | - | - | TGTGCCAGCAGCTCCTACCCGGAGGTCCCCAACTACGAGCAGTACTTC | CASSSYPEVPNYEQYF
TRBJ2-7 | TRBV11-2 | - | - | TGTGCCAGCAGCAAAGACTTCGGGCAGTACTTC | CASSKDFGQYF
TRBJ2-3 | TRBV28 | TRBD2 | - | TGTGCCAGCAGTCCCGGACTAGCGGGAGGACCTACTCTCTCAGATACGCAGTATTTT | CASSPGLAGGPTLSDTQYF
TRBJ2-3 | TRBV5-5 | TRBD2 | - | TGTGCCAGCAGCTTGGCCGGGGGGAGAGCCACAGATACGCAGTATTTT | CASSLAGGRATDTQYF
TRBJ1-2 | TRBV6-2/TRBV6-3 | - | - | TGTGCCAGCAGTTACCGCGGGACCCCCGAAAAACCTCATGGCTACACCTTC | CASSYRGTPEKPHGYTF
TRBJ1-2 | TRBV24-1 | - | - | TGTGCCACCAGTGACCGAACCCCATCGGTTGGCTACACCTTC | CATSDRTPSVGYTF
TRBJ2-7 | TRBV28 | - | - | TGTGCCAGCAGTTTATTCGGCCGGTTTGGACTGACCTACGAGCAGTACTTC | CASSLFGRFGLTYEQYF
TRBJ2-5 | TRBV28 | - | - | - | CASSFRFGGRQGETQYF
TRBJ1-5 | TRBV7-3 | - | - | TGTGCCAGCAGCTGCCGGACAGGCAATCAGCCCCAGCATTTT | CASSCRTGNQPQHF
TRBJ1-1 | TRBV6-5 | - | - | TGTGCCAGCAGTTACAGGGGGGGATCTGAAGCTTTCTTT | CASSYRGGSEAFF
TRBJ1-2 | TRBV28 | TRBD1 | - | TGTGCCAGCAAGTTGGGGACAGGGTCTATTGCGTATGGCTACACCTTC | CASKLGTGSIAYGYTF
TRBJ1-2 | TRBV27 | - | - | TGTGCCAGCAGCGTGACAGTTGGGAACTATGGCTACACCTTC | CASSVTVGNYGYTF
TRBJ1-2 | TRBV19 | - | - | TGTGCCAGTAGTATAGCCAGGGGCGGTCCTGGCTACACCTTC | CASSIARGGPGYTF
TRBJ2-3 | TRBV21-1 | - | - | TGTGCCAGCAGCAAAGGGTCGGGCGGGGCTAGCACAGATACGCAGTATTTT | CASSKGSGGASTDTQYF
TRBJ2-1 | TRBV28 | - | - | TGTGCCAGCAGCATTGAAGAGGGGAGGATAGCCTACAATGAGCAGTTCTTC | CASSIEEGRIAYNEQFF
TRBJ1-1 | TRBV6-2/TRBV6-3 | - | - | TGTGCCAGCAGTTACTCGAATGGGAGGGGAGCTTTCTTT | CASSYSNGRGAFF
TRBJ2-6 | TRBV28 | - | - | TGTGCCAGCAGTATAGCACTATCTGGGGCCAACGTCCTGACTTTC | CASSIALSGANVLTF
TRBJ2-7 | TRBV27 | - | - | TGTGCCAGCAGTTTAAGGGACTCATATTCCTACGAGCAGTACTTC | CASSLRDSYSYEQYF
TRBJ1-6 | TRBV7-2 | TRBD1 | - | TGTGCCAGCAGCTTAGCGCTAACAGGGGGCGCAAATTCCTATAATTCACCCCTCCACTTT | CASSLALTGGANSYNSPLHF
TRBJ2-1 | TRBV13 | - | - | TGTGCCAGCAGCTTGGGGGGGCTTTTCTCCAATGAGCAGTTCTTC | CASSLGGLFSNEQFF
TRBJ2-1 | TRBV5-6 | - | - | TGTGCCAGCAGCCGGGACAAGGTTGCGTCCTACAATGAGCAGTTCTTC | CASSRDKVASYNEQFF
TRBJ2-7 | TRBV5-4 | TRBD2 | once | TGTGCCAGCAGCACCCGGACTAGCGGGTCCTACGAGCAGTACTTC | CASSTRTSGSYEQYF
TRBJ1-1 | TRBV6-1 | TRBD1 | - | TGTGCCAGCAGTGGAACAGGGGATGGGGGAAAAACTGAAGCTTTCTTT | CASSGTGDGGKTEAFF
TRBJ2-5 | TRBV7-7 | - | - | TGTGCTAGCAGCTTGGTAGGAGAGAGGCAAGAGACCCAGTACTTC | CASSLVGERQETQYF
TRBJ1-1 | TRBV27 | - | - | TGTGCCAGCAGTTTTGCGGGAATGAACACTGAAGCTTTCTTT | CASSFAGMNTEAFF
TRBJ1-1 | TRBV27 | - | once | TGTGCCAGCAGTTTATCGTGGGGAGTGGGCACTGAAGCTTTCTTT | CASSLSWGVGTEAFF
TRBJ2-6 | TRBV13 | - | once | TGTGCCAGCAGTTATACAGGGGCCAACGTCCTGACTTTC | CASSYTGANVLTF
TRBJ2-5 | TRBV4-1 | TRBD2 | - | TGCGCCAGCAGCCGAAGACTAGCGGGAGTGAGCGAGACCCAGTACTTC | CASSRRLAGVSETQYF
TRBJ1-5 | TRBV5-1 | TRBD1 | - | TGCGCCAGCAGCTTGGGGGACAGGGTGGGCAATCAGCCCCAGCATTTT | CASSLGDRVGNQPQHF
TRBJ2-7 | TRBV27 | TRBD2 | - | TGTGCCAGCAGCTCGCCCCAGGGACTAGCGGGAGATCGGGACGAGCAGTACTTC | CASSSPQGLAGDRDEQYF
TRBJ2-1 | TRBV19 | TRBD2 | - | TGTGCCAGTCGGGATAGCGGGGGTCGCAGTTACAATGAGCAGTTCTTC | CASRDSGGRSYNEQFF